A selection of T cell receptor beta chains follows, all from one sample in a study of blood T cells in healthy people across ages. Each CDR3 protein gets one entry after TCRdb re-called the 5' RACE reads with MiXCR. Seen here are over 700,000 distinct CDR3 sequences, 50% to 65% observed once, and the top ten hold around 40%. The sample taken for sequencing was blood. The source is a man older than 75 in good health. Both conserved end residues are part of each CDR3.

TRBV6-6,CASVQPGTSEHTQYF
TRBV5-4,CASSSPRAGEQYF
TRBV7-8,CASSLGLAGSRGNIQYF
TRBV12-3/TRBV12-4,CASRKTGRETQYF
TRBV21-1,CASSKEEAETYYNSPLHF
TRBV12-3/TRBV12-4,CASSWGTELEPGLEETQYF
TRBV19,CASSAQGTKNIQYF
TRBV20-1,CSATSGRADEQYF
TRBV28,CASSPWGQGASYEQYF
TRBV6-1,CATRSWGSPDTQYF
TRBV29-1,CSVGGLAGGIMRETQYF
TRBV7-2,CASSYLQGETQYF
TRBV7-3,CASSLRTGSSGANEQFF